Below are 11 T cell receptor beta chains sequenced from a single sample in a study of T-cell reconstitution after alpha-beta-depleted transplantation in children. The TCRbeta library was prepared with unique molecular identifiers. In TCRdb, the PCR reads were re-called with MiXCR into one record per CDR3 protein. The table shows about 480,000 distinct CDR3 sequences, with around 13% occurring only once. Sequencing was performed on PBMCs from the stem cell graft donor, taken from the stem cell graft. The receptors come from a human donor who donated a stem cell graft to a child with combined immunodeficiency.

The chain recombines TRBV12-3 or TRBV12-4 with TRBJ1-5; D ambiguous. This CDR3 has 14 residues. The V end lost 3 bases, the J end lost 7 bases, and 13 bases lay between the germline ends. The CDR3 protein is CASSLGVKGQPQHF. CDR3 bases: TGTGCCAGCAGTTTGGGCGTCAAGGGCCAGCCCCAGCATTTT.

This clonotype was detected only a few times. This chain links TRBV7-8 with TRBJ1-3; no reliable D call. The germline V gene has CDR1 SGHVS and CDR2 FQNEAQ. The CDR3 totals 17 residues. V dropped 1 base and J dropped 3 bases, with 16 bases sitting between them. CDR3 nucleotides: TGTGCCAGCAGCTTAGAGGTGGCTGGAGGTGATGGAAACACCATATATTTT. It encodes CASSLEVAGGDGNTIYF.

CDR3 nucleotide sequence: TGCGCCAGCAGCCCGAGGAGCGCGAACACTGAAGCTTTCTTT. Its translation is CASSPRSANTEAFF. The chain employs TRBV5-1 and TRBJ1-1; D not resolved. V was trimmed by 4 bases and J by 1 base, leaving 11 bases between them. This CDR3 is 14 amino acids long. Germline loops: CDR1 SGHRS, CDR2 YFSETQ.

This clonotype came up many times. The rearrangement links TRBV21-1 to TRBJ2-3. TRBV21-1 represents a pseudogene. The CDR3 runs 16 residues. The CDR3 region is CASSNATTSRTDTQYF. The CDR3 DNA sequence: TGTGCCAGCAGCAACGCGACCACTTCACGCACAGATACGCAGTATTTT.

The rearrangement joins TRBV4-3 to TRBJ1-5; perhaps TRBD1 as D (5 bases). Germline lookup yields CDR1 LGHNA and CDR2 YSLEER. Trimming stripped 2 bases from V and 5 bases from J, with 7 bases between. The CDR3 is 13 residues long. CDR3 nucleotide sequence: TGCGCCAGCAGCCAATCAGGGTATCAGCCCCAGCATTTT. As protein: CASSQSGYQPQHF.

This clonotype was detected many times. The CDR3 loop is CASSYLASGANVLTF. Here the CDR3 DNA reads TGTGCCAGCAGTTACCTGGCATCTGGGGCCAACGTCCTGACTTTC. This chain joins TRBV12-3 or TRBV12-4 and TRBJ2-6, with D uncertain. The CDR3 extends over 15 amino acids. Trimming shortened V by 4 bases and J by 1 base, and 8 bases separated the two germline ends.

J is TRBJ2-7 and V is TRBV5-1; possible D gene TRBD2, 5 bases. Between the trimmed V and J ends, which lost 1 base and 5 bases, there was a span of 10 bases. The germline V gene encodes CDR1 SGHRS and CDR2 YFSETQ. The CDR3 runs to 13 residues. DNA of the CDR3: TGCGCCAGCAGCTTGACAGCGGTCAACGAGCAGTACTTC. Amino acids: CASSLTAVNEQYF.

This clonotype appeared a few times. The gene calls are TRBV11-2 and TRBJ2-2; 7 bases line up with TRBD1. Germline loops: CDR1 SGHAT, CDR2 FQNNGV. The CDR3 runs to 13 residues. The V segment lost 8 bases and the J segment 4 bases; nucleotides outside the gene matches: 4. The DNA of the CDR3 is TGTGCCAGCGCATCAGGGGGCACCGGGGAGCTGTTTTTT. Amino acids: CASASGGTGELFF. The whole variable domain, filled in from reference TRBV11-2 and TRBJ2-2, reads EAGVAQSPRYKIIEKRQSVAFWCNPISGHATLYWYQQILGQGPKLLIQFQNNGVVDDSQLPKDRFSAERLKGVDSTLKIQPAKLEDSAVYLCASASGGTGELFFGEGSRLTVL.

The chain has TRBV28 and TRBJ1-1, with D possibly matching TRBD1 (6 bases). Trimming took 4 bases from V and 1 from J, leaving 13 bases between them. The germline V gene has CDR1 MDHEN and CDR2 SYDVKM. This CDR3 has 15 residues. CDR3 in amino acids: CASSSRGAGNTEAFF. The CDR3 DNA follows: TGTGCCAGCAGTTCTCGGGGGGCGGGGAACACTGAAGCTTTCTTT.

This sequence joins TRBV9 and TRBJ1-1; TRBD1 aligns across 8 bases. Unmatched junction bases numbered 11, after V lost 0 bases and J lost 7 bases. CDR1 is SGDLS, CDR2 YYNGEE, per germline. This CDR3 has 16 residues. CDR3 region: CASSVASSGQGVEAFF. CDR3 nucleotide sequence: TGTGCCAGCAGCGTAGCGAGCTCCGGACAGGGAGTTGAAGCTTTCTTT.

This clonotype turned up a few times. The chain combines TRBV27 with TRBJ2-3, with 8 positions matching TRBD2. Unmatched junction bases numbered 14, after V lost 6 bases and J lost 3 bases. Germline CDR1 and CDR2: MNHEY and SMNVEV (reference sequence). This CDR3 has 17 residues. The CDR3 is CASSPGLAAEGTDTQYF. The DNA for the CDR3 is TGTGCCAGCAGCCCCGGACTAGCTGCCGAGGGAACAGATACGCAGTATTTT.